This TCR beta chain appears in the sequencing data of a study of T-cell memory formation after mild COVID-19. TCRdb processed the 5' RACE reads anew with MiXCR; each CDR3 protein has one entry. The sample has approximately 300,000 distinct CDR3 sequences, less than 9.5% seen once. The material sequenced was PBMCs or a T cell subset sorted from them (not recorded which). This receptor was identified in a man between 18 and 29 years old who had mild COVID-19 (a few samples of this study predate the infection). Cell type and time point are not known.

In DNA form, the CDR3 reads TGTGCCAGCAGCAAATGGGGACAATTACCGGGACTCCCCAGCAATGAGCAGTTCTTC. Its protein product is CASSKWGQLPGLPSNEQFF. V is TRBV7-2 and J is TRBJ2-1; D may correspond to TRBD1 or TRBD2 (6 bases each). The CDR3 sequence is 19 residues long. Trimming removed 5 bases from V and 6 bases from J, with 29 bases in between. Germline V lookup: CDR1 SGHTA, CDR2 FQGNSA.